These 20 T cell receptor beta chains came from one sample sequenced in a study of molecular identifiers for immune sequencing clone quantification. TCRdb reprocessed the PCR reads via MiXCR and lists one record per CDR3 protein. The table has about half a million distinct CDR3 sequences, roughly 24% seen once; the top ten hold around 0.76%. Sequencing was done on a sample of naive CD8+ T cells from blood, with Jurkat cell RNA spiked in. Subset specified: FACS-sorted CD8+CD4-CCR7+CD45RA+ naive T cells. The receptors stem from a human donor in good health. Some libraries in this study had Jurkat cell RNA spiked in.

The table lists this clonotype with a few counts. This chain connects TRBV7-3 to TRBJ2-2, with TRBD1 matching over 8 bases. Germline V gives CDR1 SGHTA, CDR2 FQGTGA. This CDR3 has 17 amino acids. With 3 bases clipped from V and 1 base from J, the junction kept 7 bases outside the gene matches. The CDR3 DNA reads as TGTGCCAGCAGCTTCTATCAGGGGGCCGGGAACACCGGGGAGCTGTTTTTT. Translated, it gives CASSFYQGAGNTGELFF.

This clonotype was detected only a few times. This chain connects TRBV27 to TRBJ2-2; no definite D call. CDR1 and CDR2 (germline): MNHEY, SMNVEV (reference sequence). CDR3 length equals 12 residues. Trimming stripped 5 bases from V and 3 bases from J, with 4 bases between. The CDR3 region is CASSIHTGELFF. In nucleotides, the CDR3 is TGTGCCAGCAGTATACACACCGGGGAGCTGTTTTTT.

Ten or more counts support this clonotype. The CDR3 loop is CASGYTGELFF. The CDR3 DNA is TGTGCCAGCGGTTACACCGGGGAGCTGTTTTTT. The V and J genes are TRBV12-3 or TRBV12-4 and TRBJ2-2; D gene uncertain. V was clipped by 8 bases and J by 3 bases, with 4 bases between them. The CDR3 has 11 amino acids.

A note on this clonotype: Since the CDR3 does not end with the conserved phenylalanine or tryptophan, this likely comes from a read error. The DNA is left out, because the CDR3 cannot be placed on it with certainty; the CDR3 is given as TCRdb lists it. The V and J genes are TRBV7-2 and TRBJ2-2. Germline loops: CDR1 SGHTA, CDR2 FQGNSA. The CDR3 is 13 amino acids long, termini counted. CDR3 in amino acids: CASSLSPFGQVFS.

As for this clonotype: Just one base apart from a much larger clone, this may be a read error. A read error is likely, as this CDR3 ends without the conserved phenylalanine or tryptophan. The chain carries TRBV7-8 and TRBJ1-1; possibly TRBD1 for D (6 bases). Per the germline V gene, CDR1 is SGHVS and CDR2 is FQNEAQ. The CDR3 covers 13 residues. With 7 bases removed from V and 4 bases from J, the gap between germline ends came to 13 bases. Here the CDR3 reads CASTPGESTEAFY. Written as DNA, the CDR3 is TGTGCCAGCACCCCAGGGGAGAGCACTGAAGCTTTCTAT.

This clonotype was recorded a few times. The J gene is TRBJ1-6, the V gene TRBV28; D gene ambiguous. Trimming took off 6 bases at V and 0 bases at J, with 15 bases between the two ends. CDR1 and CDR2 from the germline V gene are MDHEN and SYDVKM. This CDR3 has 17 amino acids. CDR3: CASSSSKEGSYNSPLHF. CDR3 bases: TGTGCCAGCAGCTCTTCTAAGGAGGGCTCCTATAATTCACCCCTCCACTTT.

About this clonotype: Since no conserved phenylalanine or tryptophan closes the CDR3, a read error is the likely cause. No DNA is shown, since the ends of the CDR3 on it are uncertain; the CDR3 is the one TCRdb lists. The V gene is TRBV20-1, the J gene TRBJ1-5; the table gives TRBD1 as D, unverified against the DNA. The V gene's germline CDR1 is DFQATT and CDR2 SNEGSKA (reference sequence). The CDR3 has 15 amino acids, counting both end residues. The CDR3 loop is CSARDGTGSHQHQQY.

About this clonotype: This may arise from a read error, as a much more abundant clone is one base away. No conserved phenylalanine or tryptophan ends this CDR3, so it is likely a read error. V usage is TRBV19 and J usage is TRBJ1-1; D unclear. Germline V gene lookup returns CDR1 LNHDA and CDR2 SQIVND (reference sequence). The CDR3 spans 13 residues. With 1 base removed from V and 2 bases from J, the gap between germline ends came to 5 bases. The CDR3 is CASSIAINTEAFL. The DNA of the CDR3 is TGTGCCAGTAGTATAGCCATCAACACTGAAGCTTTCCTT.

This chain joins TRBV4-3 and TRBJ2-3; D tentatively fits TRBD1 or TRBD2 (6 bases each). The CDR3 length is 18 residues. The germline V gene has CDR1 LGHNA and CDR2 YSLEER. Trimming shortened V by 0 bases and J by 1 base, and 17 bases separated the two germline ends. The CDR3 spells CASSQDYTFRGGTDTQYF. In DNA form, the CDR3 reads TGCGCCAGCAGCCAAGATTACACTTTTAGGGGGGGCACAGATACGCAGTATTTT.

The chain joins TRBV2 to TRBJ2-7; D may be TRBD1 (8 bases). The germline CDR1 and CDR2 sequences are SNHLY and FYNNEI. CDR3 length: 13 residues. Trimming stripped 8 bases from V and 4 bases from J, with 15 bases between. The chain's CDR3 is CASVGQGGYEQYF. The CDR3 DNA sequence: TGTGCCAGCGTAGGACAGGGAGGGTACGAGCAGTACTTC.

CDR3 DNA: TGTGCCAGCAGTTCGGGCCTGAGGGCCCAAGAGACCCAGTACTTC. Protein sequence: CASSSGLRAQETQYF. The chain joins TRBV28 to TRBJ2-5; weak D call: TRBD2 (5 bases). CDR3 length: 15 amino acids. CDR1 is MDHEN, CDR2 SYDVKM, per germline. Between the trimmed V and J ends, which lost 4 bases and 1 base, there was a span of 13 bases.

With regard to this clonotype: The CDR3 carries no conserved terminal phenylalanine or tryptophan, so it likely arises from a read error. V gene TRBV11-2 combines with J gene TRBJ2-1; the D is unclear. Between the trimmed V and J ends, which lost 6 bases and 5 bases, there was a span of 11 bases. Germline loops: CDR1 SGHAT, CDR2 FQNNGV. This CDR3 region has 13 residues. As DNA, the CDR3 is TGTGCCAGCAGTTTTGCTTGGAACAATGAGCAGTTCTCC. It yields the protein CASSFAWNNEQFS.

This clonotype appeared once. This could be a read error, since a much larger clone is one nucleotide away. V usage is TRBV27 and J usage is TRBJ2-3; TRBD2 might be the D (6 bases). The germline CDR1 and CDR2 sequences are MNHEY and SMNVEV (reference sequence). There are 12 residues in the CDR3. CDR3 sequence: CASSWRGDTRYF. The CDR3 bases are TGTGCCAGCAGTTGGCGGGGAGATACGCGGTATTTT.

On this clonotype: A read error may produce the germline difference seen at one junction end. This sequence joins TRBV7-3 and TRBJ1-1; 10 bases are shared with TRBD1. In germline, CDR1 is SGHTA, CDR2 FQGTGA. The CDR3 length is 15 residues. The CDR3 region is CAGSLGQGMNTEAFF. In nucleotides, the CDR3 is TGCGCCGGCAGCCTGGGACAGGGGATGAACACTGAAGCTTTCTTT.

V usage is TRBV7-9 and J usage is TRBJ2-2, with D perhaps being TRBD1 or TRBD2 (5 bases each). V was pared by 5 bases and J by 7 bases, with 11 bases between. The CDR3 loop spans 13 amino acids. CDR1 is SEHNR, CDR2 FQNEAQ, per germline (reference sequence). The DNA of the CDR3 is TGTGCCAGCAGCCGGGACGGATACGGGGAGCTGTTTTTT. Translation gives CASSRDGYGELFF.

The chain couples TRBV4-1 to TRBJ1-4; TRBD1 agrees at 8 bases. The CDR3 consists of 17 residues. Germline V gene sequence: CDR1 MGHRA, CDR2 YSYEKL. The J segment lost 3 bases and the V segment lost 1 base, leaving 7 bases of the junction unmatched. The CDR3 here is CASSQGTGLNANEKLFF. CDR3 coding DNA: TGCGCCAGCAGCCAAGGGACAGGGTTAAACGCTAATGAAAAACTGTTTTTT.

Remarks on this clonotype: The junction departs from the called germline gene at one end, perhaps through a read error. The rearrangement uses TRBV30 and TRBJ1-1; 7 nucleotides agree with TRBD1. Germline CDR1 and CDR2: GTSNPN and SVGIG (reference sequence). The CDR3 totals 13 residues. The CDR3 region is CAWRDRVRAEALF. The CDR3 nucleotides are TGTGCCTGGAGAGACAGGGTTCGAGCTGAAGCTCTCTTT.

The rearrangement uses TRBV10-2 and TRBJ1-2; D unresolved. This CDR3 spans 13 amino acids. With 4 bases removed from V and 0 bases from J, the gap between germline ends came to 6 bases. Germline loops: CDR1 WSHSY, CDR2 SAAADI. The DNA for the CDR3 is TGCGCCAGCAGTGTCGGGACTAACTATGGCTACACCTTC. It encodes CASSVGTNYGYTF.

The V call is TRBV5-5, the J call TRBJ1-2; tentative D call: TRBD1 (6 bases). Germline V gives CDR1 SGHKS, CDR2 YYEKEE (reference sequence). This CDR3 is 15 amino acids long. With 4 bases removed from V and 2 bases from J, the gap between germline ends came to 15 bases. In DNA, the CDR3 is TGTGCCAGCAGCCACGAGGGGCAGGGGAACTATGGCTACACCTTC. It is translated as CASSHEGQGNYGYTF.

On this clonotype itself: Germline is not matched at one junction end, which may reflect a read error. The CDR3 is CSARTQAGVDTRELFF. Here the CDR3 DNA reads TGCAGTGCTAGAACTCAGGCGGGAGTGGACACCAGGGAGCTGTTTTTT. The chain uses TRBV20-1 and TRBJ2-2, with 7 bases identical to TRBD2. The CDR3 covers 16 residues. Germline CDR1 is DFQATT and CDR2 is SNEGSKA (reference sequence).